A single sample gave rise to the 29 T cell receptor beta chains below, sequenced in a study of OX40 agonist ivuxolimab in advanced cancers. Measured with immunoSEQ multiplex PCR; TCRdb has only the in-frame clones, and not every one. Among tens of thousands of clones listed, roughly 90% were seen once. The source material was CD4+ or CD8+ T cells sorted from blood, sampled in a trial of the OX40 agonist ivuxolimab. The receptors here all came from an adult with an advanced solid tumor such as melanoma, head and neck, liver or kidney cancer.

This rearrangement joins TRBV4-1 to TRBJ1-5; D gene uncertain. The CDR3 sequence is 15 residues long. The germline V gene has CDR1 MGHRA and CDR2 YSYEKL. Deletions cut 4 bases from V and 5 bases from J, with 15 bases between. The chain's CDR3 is CASSPRLSSDQPQHF. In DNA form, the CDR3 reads TGCGCCAGCAGCCCTAGACTGTCATCTGATCAGCCCCAGCATTTT.

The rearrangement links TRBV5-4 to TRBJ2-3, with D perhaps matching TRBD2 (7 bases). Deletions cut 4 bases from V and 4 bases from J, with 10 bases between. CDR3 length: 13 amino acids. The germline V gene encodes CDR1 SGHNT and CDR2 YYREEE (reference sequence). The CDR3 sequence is CASSGGGADTQYF. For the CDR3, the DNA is TGTGCCAGCAGCGGGGGGGGCGCAGATACGCAGTATTTT.

The CDR3 is CASIKHAGEYGYTF. CDR3 coding DNA: TGTGCCAGCATCAAGCACGCGGGGGAGTATGGCTACACCTTC. The chain joins TRBV28 to TRBJ1-2; possibly TRBD1 for D (5 bases). Trimming left V 7 bases short and J 5 bases short, with 17 bases between. Germline CDR1 MDHEN, CDR2 SYDVKM. The CDR3 extends over 14 amino acids.

CDR3 nucleotides: TGTGCCATCAGTGAGACAGGGTTATTCACAGATACGCAGTATTTT. This gives the protein CAISETGLFTDTQYF. This chain links TRBV10-3 with TRBJ2-3, with TRBD1 as a possible D gene (6 bases). Germline values: CDR1 ENHRY, CDR2 SYGVKD. The CDR3 loop spans 15 amino acids. Trimming cost V 2 bases and J 2 bases, with 11 bases left between them.

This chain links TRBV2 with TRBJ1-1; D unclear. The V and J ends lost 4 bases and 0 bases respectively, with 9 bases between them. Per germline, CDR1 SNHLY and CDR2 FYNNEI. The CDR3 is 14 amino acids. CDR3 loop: CASSGGFLNTEAFF. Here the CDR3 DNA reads TGTGCCAGCAGTGGCGGTTTTTTGAACACTGAAGCTTTCTTT.

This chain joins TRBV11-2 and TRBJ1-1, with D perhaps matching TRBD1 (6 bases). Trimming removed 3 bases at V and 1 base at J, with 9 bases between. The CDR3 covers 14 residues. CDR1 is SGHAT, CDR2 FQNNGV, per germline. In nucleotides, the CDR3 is TGTGCCAGCAGCTTCCAGACAGGGAACACTGAAGCTTTCTTT. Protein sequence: CASSFQTGNTEAFF.

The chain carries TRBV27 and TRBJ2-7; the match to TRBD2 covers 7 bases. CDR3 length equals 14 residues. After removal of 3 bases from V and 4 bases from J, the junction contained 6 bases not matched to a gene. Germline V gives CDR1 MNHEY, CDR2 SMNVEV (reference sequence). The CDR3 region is CASSLRWGGYEQYF. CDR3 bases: TGTGCCAGCAGTTTGCGATGGGGGGGATACGAGCAGTACTTC.

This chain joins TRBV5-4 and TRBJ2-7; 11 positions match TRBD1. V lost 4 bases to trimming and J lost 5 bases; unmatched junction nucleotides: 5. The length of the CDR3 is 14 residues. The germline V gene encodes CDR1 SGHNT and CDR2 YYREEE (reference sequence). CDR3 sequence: CASSRGQGENEQYF. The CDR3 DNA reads TGTGCCAGCAGCAGGGGACAGGGGGAGAACGAGCAGTACTTC. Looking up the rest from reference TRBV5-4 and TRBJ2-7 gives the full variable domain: ETGVTQSPTHLIKTRGQQVTLRCSSQSGHNTVSWYQQALGQGPQFIFQYYREEENGRGNFPPRFSGLQFPNYSSELNVNALELDDSALYLCASSRGQGENEQYFGPGTRLTVT.

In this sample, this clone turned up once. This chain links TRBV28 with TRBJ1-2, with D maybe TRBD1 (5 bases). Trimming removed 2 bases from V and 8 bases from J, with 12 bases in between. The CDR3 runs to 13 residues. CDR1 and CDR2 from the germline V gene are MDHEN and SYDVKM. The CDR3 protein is CASSLARDGGYTF. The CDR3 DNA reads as TGTGCCAGCAGTTTAGCCAGGGATGGAGGCTACACCTTC.

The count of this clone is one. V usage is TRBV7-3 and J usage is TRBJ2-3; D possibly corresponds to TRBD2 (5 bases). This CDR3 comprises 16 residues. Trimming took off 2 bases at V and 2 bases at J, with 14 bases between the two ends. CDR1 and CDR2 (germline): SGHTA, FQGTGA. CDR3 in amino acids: CASSLGNRGSTDTQYF. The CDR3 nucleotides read TGTGCCAGCAGCTTAGGCAACCGGGGTTCCACAGATACGCAGTATTTT.

CDR3 residues: CASRDSTTYEQYF. The CDR3 DNA reads as TGTGCCAGCAGGGACTCGACCACCTACGAGCAGTACTTC. The chain has TRBV6-5 and TRBJ2-7; tentative D call: TRBD2 (5 bases). This CDR3 is 13 amino acids long. Trimming removed 6 bases at V and 2 bases at J, with 11 bases between. Germline V gene lookup returns CDR1 MNHEY and CDR2 SVGAGI.

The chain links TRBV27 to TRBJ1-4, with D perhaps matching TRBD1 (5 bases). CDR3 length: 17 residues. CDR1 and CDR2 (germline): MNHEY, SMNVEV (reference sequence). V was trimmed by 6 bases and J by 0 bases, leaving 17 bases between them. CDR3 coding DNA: TGTGCCAGCAGACGCGAGGCCACAGGTGCAACTAATGAAAAACTGTTTTTT. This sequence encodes CASRREATGATNEKLFF. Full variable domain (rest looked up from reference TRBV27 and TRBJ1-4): EAQVTQNPRYLITVTGKKLTVTCSQNMNHEYMSWYRQDPGLGLRQIYYSMNVEVTDKGDVPEGYKVSRKEKRNFPLILESPSPNQTSLYFCASRREATGATNEKLFFGSGTQLSVL.

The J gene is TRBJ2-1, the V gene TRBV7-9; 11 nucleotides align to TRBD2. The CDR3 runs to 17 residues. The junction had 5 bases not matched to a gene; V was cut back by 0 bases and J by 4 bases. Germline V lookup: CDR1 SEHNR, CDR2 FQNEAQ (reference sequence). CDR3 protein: CASSLAEGLAAYNEQFF. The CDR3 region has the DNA TGTGCCAGCAGCTTAGCGGAGGGACTAGCGGCTTACAATGAGCAGTTCTTC.

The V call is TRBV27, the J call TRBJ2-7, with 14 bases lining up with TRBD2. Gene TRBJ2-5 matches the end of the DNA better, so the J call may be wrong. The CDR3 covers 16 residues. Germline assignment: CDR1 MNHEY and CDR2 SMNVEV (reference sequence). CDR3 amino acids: CASSLGTSGSTETQYF. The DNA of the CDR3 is TGTGCCAGCAGTTTAGGGACTAGCGGGAGTACAGAGACCCAGTACTTC.

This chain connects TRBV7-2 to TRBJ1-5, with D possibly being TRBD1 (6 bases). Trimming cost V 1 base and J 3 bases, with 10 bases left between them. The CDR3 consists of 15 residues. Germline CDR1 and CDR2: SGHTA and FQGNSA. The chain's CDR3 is CASSLDGQNNQPQHF. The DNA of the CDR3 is TGTGCCAGCAGCTTAGATGGACAGAACAATCAGCCCCAGCATTTT.

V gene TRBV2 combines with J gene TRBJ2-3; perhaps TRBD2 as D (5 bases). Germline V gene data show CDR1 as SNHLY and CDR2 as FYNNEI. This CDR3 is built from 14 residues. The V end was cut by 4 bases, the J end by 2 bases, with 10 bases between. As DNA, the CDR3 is TGTGCCAGCAGTGGACTAAGAACCACAGATACGCAGTATTTT. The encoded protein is CASSGLRTTDTQYF.

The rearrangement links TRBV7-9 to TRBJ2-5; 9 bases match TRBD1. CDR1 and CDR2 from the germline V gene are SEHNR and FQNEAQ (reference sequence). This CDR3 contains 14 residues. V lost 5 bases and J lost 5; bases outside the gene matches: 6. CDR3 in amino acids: CASSPTGGAETQYF. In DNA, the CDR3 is TGTGCCAGCAGCCCTACAGGGGGCGCGGAGACCCAGTACTTC.

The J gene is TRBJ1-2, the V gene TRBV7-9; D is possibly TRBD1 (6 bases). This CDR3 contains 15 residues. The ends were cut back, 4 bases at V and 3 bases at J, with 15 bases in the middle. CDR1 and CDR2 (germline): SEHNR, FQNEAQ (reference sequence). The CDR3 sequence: CASSSPDRTYYGYTF. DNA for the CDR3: TGTGCCAGCAGCTCCCCTGACAGGACTTACTATGGCTACACCTTC.

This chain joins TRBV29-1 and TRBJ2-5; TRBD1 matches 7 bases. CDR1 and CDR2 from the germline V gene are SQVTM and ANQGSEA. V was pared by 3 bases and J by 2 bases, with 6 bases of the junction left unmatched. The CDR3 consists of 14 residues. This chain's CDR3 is CSVDLRDRQETQYF. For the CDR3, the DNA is TGCAGCGTTGATCTCCGGGACAGACAAGAGACCCAGTACTTC. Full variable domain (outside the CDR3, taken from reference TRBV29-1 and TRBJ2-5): SAVISQKPSRDICQRGTSLTIQCQVDSQVTMMFWYRQQPGQSLTLIATANQGSEATYESGFVIDKFPISRPNLTFSTLTVSNMSPEDSSIYLCSVDLRDRQETQYFGPGTRLLVL.

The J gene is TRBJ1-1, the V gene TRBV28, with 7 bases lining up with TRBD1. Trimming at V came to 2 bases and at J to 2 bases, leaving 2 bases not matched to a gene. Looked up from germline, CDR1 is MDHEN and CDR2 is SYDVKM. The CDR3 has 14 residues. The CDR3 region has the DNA TGTGCCAGCAGTTTAGGGACAGTTAACACTGAAGCTTTCTTT. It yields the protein CASSLGTVNTEAFF.

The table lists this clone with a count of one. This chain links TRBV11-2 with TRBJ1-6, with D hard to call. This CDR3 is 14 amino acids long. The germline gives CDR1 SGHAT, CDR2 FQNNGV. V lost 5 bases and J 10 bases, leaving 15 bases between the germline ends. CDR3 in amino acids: CASSQLRASSPLHF. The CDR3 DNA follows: TGTGCCAGCAGCCAGCTTAGGGCCTCCTCACCCCTCCACTTT.

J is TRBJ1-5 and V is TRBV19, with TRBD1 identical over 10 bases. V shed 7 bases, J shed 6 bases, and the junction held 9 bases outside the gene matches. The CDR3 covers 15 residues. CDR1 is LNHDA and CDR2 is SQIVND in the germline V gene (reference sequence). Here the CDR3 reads CASNPDRGRGQPQHF. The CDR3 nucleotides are TGTGCCAGTAACCCCGACAGGGGGCGCGGTCAGCCCCAGCATTTT.

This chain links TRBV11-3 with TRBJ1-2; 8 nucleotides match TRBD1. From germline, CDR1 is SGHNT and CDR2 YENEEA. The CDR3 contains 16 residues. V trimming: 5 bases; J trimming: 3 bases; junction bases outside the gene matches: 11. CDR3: CASSQEGRTGHYGYTF. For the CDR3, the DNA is TGTGCCAGCAGCCAAGAGGGTCGGACAGGGCACTATGGCTACACCTTC.

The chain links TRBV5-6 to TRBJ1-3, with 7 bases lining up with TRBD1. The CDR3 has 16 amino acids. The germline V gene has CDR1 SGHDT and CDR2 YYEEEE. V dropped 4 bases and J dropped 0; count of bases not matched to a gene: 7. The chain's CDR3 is CASSARDSYSGNTIYF. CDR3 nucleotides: TGTGCCAGCAGCGCCCGGGACAGTTACTCTGGAAACACCATATATTTT.

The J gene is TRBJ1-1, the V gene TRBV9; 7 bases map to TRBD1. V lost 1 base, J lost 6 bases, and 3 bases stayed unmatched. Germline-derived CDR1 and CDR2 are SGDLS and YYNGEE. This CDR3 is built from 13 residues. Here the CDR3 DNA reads TGTGCCAGCAGCGTATGGACAGGCTCTGAAGCTTTCTTT. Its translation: CASSVWTGSEAFF.

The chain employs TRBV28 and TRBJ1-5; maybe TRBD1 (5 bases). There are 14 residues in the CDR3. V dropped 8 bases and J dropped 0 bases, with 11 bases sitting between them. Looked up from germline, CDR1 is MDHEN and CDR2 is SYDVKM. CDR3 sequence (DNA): TGTGCCAGCTCGTCGGGGGGTAGCAATCAGCCCCAGCATTTT. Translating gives CASSSGGSNQPQHF.

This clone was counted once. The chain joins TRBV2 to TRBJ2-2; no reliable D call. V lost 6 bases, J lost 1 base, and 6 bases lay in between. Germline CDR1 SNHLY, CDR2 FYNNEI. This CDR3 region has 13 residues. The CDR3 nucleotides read TGTGCCAGCAGGGATGAGAACACCGGGGAGCTGTTTTTT. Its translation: CASRDENTGELFF.

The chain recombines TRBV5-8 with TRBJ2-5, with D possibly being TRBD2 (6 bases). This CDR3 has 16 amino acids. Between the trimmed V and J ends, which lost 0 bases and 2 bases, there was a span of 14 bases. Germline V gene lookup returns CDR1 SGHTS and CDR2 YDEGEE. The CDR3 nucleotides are TGTGCCAGCAGCTTGGGGGCGGGGCCTTTTCAAGAGACCCAGTACTTC. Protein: CASSLGAGPFQETQYF.

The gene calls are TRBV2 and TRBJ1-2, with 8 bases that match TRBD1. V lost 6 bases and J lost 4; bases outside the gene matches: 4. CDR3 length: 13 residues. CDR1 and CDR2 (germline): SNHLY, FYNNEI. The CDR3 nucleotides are TGTGCCAGCAGGACGACAGGGGTCTATGGCTACACCTTC. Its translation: CASRTTGVYGYTF.